A single sample gave rise to the 11 T cell receptor beta chains below, sequenced in a study of OX40 agonist ivuxolimab in advanced cancers. TCRdb keeps only in-frame clones here, not all; method: immunoSEQ multiplex PCR. The sample has about 66,000 clones, 91% seen once. Specimen: CD4+ or CD8+ T cells sorted from blood, collected in a trial of the OX40 agonist ivuxolimab. The receptors come from an adult with an advanced solid tumor such as melanoma, head and neck, liver or kidney cancer.

The rearrangement uses TRBV5-1 and TRBJ2-3; weak D call: TRBD1 (5 bases). Germline CDR1 reads SGHRS; CDR2 reads YFSETQ. CDR3 length: 12 amino acids. Trimming shortened V by 3 bases and J by 4 bases, and 6 bases separated the two germline ends. CDR3 coding DNA: TGCGCCAGCAGCTCACAGGCAGATACGCAGTATTTT. It is translated as CASSSQADTQYF. Based on the CDR3 plus reference TRBV5-1 and TRBJ2-3, the full variable domain is KAGVTQTPRYLIKTRGQQVTLSCSPISGHRSVSWYQQTPGQGLQFLFEYFSETQRNKGNFPGRFSGRQFSNSRSEMNVSTLELGDSALYLCASSSQADTQYFGPGTRLTVL.

The genes are TRBV19 and TRBJ2-7, with D hard to call. Looked up from germline, CDR1 is LNHDA and CDR2 is SQIVND (reference sequence). The CDR3 sequence is 14 residues long. With 3 bases removed from V and 4 bases from J, the gap between germline ends came to 13 bases. The CDR3 protein is CASSIGPGSYEQYF. Here the CDR3 DNA reads TGTGCCAGTAGTATCGGTCCGGGTTCGTACGAGCAGTACTTC.

The chain carries TRBV27 and TRBJ1-4; weak D call: TRBD1 (5 bases). Trimming removed 6 bases from V and 10 bases from J, with 12 bases in between. Germline assignment: CDR1 MNHEY and CDR2 SMNVEV (reference sequence). CDR3 length: 12 residues. CDR3 nucleotide sequence: TGTGCCAGCAGGCTCAGGGCGGCAAAACTGTTTTTT. Amino acid sequence: CASRLRAAKLFF. Full variable domain (remainder filled in from reference TRBV27 and TRBJ1-4): EAQVTQNPRYLITVTGKKLTVTCSQNMNHEYMSWYRQDPGLGLRQIYYSMNVEVTDKGDVPEGYKVSRKEKRNFPLILESPSPNQTSLYFCASRLRAAKLFFGSGTQLSVL.

This sequence joins TRBV15 and TRBJ2-7; TRBD2 might be the D (6 bases). The CDR3 is 14 amino acids. The V and J ends lost 3 bases and 3 bases respectively, with 12 bases between them. The germline V gene encodes CDR1 LNHNV and CDR2 YYDKDF (reference sequence). CDR3 loop: CATSRPGGFYEQYF. CDR3 DNA sequence: TGTGCCACCAGCAGGCCTGGGGGGTTCTACGAGCAGTACTTC.

The rearrangement uses TRBV28 and TRBJ2-7; D gene unclear. The CDR3 sequence is 13 residues long. CDR1 is MDHEN and CDR2 is SYDVKM in the germline V gene. V lost 3 bases and J 0 bases, leaving 6 bases between the germline ends. The CDR3 DNA follows: TGTGCCAGCAGTTTGGAGAGCTCCTACGAGCAGTACTTC. Protein: CASSLESSYEQYF.

The chain is built from TRBV6-5 and TRBJ2-4; 7 bases align to TRBD2. In germline, CDR1 is MNHEY, CDR2 SVGAGI. This CDR3 region has 13 residues. The V and J ends lost 6 bases and 5 bases, in that order; junction bases with no gene match: 4. The CDR3 reads CASRGLGQNIQYF. Here the CDR3 DNA reads TGTGCCAGCAGAGGACTAGGCCAAAACATTCAGTACTTC.

The V call is TRBV7-3, the J call TRBJ2-1; a weak D match, TRBD2 (6 bases). V was pared by 0 bases and J by 0 bases, with 9 bases between. The CDR3 covers 16 residues. In germline, CDR1 is SGHTA, CDR2 FQGTGA. The CDR3 DNA sequence: TGTGCCAGCAGCTTAACTAGCGGAGCCTCCTACAATGAGCAGTTCTTC. It encodes CASSLTSGASYNEQFF.

The chain joins TRBV25-1 to TRBJ2-7; tentatively, D is TRBD1 (5 bases). V lost 6 bases and J 2 bases, leaving 8 bases between the germline ends. The germline CDR1 and CDR2 sequences are MGHDK and SYGVNS. The CDR3 has 12 amino acids. The CDR3 here is CASRGQAYEQYF. The CDR3 bases are TGTGCCAGCAGAGGACAAGCCTACGAGCAGTACTTC.

The V call is TRBV6-5, the J call TRBJ1-2; D remains ambiguous. The CDR3 runs to 14 residues. Deletions cut 2 bases from V and 3 bases from J, with 10 bases between. From germline, CDR1 is MNHEY and CDR2 SVGAGI. The CDR3 DNA reads as TGTGCCAGCAGTTACGCTTGGGCGGACTATGGCTACACCTTC. Its protein is CASSYAWADYGYTF.

Comment on this clone: At one end, the junction sequence differs from germline, possibly due to a read error. The chain couples TRBV28 to TRBJ2-5; TRBD1 matches at 7 bases. This CDR3 comprises 12 residues. The germline V gene has CDR1 MDHEN and CDR2 SYDVKM. The CDR3 is CATRQGQGTQYF. The CDR3 DNA is TGTGCCACGAGACAGGGTCAAGGGACCCAGTACTTC.

Concerning this clone: Other DNA sequences within the sample encode an identical CDR3. The genes are TRBV10-3 and TRBJ2-7; the match to TRBD2 covers 7 bases. This CDR3 is built from 14 residues. Germline trimming cut 8 bases from V and 3 bases from J; bases unmatched to any gene: 10. Germline assignment: CDR1 ENHRY and CDR2 SYGVKD. The CDR3 nucleotides read TGTGCCATCTCGGTGGCGGGAGCTGGCTACGAGCAGTACTTC. Encoded protein: CAISVAGAGYEQYF.